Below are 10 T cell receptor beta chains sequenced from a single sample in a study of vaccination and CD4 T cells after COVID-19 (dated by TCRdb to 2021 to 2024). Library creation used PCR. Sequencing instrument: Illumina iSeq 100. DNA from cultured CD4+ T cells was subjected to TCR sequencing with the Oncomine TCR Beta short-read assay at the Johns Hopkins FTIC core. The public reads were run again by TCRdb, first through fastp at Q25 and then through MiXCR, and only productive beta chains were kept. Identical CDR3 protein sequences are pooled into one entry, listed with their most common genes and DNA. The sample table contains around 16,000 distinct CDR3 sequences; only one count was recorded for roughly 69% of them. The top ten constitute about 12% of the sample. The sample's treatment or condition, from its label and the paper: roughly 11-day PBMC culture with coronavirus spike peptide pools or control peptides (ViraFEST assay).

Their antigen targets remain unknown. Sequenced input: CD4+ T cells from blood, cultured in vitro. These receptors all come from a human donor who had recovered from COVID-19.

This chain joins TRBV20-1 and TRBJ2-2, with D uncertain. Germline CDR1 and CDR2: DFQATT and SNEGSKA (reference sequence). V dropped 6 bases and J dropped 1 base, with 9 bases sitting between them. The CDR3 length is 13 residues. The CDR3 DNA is TGCAGTGCCGGGCCTATGAACACCGGGGAGCTGTTTTTT. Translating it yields CSAGPMNTGELFF.

The DNA of the CDR3 is TGCAGTGCTAGAGATCCCAGTACTCTCAGGCAGCATTTT. Protein product: CSARDPSTLRQHF. The J gene is TRBJ1-5, the V gene TRBV20-1; D ambiguous. Germline loops: CDR1 DFQATT, CDR2 SNEGSKA (reference sequence). Trimming pared 0 bases from V and 13 bases from J, leaving 16 bases between. The CDR3 has 13 amino acids.

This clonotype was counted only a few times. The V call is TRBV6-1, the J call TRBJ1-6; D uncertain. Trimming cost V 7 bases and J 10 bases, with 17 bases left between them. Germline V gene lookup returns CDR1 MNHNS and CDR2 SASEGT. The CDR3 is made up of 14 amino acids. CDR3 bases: TGTGCCAGCACGGGAAATGCGGTGAGATCACCCCTCCACTTT. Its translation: CASTGNAVRSPLHF.

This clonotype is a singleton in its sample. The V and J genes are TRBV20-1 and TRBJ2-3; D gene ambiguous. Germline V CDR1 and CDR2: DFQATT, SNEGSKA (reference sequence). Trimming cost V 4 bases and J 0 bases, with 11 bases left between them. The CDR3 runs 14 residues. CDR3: CSATDGTSTDTQYF. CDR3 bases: TGCAGTGCTACCGACGGCACGAGCACAGATACGCAGTATTTT.

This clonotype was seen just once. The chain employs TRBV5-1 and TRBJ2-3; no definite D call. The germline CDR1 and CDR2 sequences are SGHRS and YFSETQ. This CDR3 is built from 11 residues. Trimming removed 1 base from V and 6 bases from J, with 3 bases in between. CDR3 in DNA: TGCGCCAGCAGCTTGCGTGATACGCAGTATTTT. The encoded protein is CASSLRDTQYF.

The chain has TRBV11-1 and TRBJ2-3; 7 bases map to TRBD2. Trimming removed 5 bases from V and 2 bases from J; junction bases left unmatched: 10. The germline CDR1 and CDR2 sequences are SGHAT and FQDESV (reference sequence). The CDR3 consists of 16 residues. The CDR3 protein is CASSTRPGTITDTQYF. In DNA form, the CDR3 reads TGTGCCAGCAGCACCCGACCCGGGACTATCACAGATACGCAGTATTTT.

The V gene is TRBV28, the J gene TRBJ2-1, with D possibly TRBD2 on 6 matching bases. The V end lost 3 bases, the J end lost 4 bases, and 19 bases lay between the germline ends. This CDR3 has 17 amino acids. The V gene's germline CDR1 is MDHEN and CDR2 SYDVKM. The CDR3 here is CASSFFYRELRYNEQFF. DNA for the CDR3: TGTGCCAGCAGTTTTTTTTACCGGGAGCTTCGTTACAATGAGCAGTTCTTC. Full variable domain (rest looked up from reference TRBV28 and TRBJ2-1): DVKVTQSSRYLVKRTGEKVFLECVQDMDHENMFWYRQDPGLGLRLIYFSYDVKMKEKGDIPEGYSVSREKKERFSLILESASTNQTSMYLCASSFFYRELRYNEQFFGPGTRLTVL.

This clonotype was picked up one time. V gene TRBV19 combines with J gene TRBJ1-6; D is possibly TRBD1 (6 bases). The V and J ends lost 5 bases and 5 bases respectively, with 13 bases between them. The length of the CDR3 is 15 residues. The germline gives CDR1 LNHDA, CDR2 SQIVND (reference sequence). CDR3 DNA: TGTGCCAGTAGTCTCCGGACAGTGAATAATTCACCCCTCCACTTT. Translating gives CASSLRTVNNSPLHF.

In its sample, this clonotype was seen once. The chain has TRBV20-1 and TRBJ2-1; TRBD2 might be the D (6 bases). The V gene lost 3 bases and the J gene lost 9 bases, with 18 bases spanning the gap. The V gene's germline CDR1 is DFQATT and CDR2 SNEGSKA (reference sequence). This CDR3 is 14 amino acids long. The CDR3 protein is CSARGSTGGVEQFF. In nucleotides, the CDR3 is TGCAGTGCTAGGGGGTCAACGGGCGGGGTTGAGCAGTTCTTC.

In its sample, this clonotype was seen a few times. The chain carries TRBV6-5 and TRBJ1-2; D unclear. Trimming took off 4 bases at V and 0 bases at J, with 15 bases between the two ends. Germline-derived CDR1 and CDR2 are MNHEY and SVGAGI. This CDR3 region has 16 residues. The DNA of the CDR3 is TGTGCCAGCAGTTTCTCGGGAAAGGCCGCTAACTATGGCTACACCTTC. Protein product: CASSFSGKAANYGYTF.